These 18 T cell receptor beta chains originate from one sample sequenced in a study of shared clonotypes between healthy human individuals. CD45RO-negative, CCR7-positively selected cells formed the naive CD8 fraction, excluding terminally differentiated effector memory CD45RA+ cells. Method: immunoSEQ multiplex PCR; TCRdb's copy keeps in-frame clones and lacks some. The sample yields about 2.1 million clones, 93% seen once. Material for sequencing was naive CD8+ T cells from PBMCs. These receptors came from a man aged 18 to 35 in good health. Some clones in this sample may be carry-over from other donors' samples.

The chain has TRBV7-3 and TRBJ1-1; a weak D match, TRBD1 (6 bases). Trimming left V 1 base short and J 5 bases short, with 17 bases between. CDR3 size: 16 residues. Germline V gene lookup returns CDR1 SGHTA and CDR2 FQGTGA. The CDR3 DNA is TGTGCCAGCAGCTTAATCCGGGGGCGCGGCCCAACTGAAGCTTTCTTT. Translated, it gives CASSLIRGRGPTEAFF.

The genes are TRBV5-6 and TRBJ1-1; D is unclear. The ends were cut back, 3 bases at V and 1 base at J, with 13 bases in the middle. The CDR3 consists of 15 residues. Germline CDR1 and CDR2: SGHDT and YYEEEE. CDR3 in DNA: TGTGCCAGCAGCTCGCAAAGACGAGGGAACACTGAAGCTTTCTTT. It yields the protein CASSSQRRGNTEAFF.

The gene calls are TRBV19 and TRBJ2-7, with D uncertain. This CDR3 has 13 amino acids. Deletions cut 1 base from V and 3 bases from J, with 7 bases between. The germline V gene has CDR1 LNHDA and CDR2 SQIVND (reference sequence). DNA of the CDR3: TGTGCCAGTAGTATAGTTTGGGGCTACGAGCAGTACTTC. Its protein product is CASSIVWGYEQYF.

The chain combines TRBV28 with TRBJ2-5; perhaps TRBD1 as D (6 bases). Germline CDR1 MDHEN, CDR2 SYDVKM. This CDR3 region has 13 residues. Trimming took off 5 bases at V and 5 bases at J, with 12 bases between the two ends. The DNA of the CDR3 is TGTGCCAGCAGTGGAGGACAGCTGGAGACCCAGTACTTC. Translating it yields CASSGGQLETQYF.

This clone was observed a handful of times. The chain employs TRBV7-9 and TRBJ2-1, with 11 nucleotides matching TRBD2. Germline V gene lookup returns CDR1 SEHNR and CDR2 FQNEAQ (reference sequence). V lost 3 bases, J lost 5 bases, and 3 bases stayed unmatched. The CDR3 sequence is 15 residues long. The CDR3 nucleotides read TGTGCCAGCAGCTTGACTAGCGGGGTGCACAATGAGCAGTTCTTC. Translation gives CASSLTSGVHNEQFF.

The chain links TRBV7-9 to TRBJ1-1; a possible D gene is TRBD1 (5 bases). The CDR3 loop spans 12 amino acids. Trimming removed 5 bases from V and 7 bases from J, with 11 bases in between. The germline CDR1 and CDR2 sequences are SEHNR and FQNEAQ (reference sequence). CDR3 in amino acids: CASSPDRNEAFF. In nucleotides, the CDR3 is TGTGCCAGCAGCCCCGACAGAAATGAAGCTTTCTTT.

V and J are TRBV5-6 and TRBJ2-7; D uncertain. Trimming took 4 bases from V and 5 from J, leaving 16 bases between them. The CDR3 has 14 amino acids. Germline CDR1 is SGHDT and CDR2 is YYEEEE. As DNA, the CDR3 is TGTGCCAGCAGCCCCCGTCGTCACCCCAACGAGCAGTACTTC. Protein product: CASSPRRHPNEQYF.

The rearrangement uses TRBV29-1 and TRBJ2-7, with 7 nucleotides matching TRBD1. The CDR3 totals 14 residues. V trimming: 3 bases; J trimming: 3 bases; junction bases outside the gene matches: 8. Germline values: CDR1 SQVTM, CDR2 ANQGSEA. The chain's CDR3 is CSVERPGQNYEQYF. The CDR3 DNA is TGCAGCGTTGAGCGGCCGGGACAGAACTACGAGCAGTACTTC.

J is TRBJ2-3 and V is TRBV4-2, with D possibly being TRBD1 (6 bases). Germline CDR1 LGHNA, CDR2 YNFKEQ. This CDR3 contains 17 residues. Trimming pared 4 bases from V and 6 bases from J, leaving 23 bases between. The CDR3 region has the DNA TGTGCCAGCAGCCCGATACAAACAGGGCGTTCTGAGGATACGCAGTATTTT. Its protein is CASSPIQTGRSEDTQYF.

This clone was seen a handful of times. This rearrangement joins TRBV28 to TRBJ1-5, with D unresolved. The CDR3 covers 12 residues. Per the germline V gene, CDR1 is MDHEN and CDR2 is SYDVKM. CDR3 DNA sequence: TGTGCTACGGGCGGTATGAATCAGCCCCAGCATTTT. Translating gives CATGGMNQPQHF.

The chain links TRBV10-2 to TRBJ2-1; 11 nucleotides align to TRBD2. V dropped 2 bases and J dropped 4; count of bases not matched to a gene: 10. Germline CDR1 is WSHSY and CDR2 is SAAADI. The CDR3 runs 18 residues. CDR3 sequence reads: CASSEGNALAGGYNEQFF. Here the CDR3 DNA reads TGCGCCAGCAGTGAGGGAAACGCCCTAGCGGGAGGATACAATGAGCAGTTCTTC.

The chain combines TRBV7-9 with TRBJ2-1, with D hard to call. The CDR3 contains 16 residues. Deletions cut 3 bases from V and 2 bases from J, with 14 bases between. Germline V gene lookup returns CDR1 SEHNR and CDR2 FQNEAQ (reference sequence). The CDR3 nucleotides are TGTGCCAGCAGCTTCCCAGCCGAATACACCTACAATGAGCAGTTCTTC. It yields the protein CASSFPAEYTYNEQFF.

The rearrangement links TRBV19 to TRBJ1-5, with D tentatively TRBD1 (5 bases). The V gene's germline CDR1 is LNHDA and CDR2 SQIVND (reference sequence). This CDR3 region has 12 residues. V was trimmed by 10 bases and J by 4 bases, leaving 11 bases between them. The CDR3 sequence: CATNGGNQPQHF. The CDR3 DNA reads TGTGCCACGAACGGGGGTAATCAGCCCCAGCATTTT.

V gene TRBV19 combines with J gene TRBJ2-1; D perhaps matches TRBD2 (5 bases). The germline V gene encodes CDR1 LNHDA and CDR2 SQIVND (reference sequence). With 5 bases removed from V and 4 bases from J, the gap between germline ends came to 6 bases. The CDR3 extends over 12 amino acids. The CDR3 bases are TGTGCCAGTAGTCGAGGGTACAATGAGCAGTTCTTC. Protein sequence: CASSRGYNEQFF. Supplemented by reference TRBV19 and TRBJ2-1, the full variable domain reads DGGITQSPKYLFRKEGQNVTLSCEQNLNHDAMYWYRQDPGQGLRLIYYSQIVNDFQKGDIAEGYSVSREKKESFPLTVTSAQKNPTAFYLCASSRGYNEQFFGPGTRLTVL.

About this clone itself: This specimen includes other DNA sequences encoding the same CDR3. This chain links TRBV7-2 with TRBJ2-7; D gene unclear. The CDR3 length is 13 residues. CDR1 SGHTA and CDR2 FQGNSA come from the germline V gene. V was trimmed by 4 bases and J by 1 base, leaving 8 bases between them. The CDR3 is CASSSSPSYEQYF. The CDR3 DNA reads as TGTGCCAGCAGCTCTAGTCCATCCTACGAGCAGTACTTC.

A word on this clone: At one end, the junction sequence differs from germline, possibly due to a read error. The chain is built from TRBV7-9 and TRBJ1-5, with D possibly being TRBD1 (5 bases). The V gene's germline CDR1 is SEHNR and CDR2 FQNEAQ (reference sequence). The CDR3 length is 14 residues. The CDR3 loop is CASSLGGFSQPQHF. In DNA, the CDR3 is TGTGCTAGCAGCTTGGGGGGATTCAGTCAGCCCCAGCATTTT.

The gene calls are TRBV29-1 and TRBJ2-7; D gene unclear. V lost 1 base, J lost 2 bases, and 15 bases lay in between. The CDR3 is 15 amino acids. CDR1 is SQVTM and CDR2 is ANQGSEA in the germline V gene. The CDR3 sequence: CSVEGYGQRPYEQYF. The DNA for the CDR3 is TGCAGCGTTGAAGGATATGGCCAGAGGCCCTACGAGCAGTACTTC.

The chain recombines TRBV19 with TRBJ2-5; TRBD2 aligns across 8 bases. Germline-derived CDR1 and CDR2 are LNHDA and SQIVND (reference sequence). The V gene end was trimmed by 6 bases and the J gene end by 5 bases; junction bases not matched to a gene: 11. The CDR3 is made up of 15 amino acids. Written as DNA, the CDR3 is TGTGCCAGTAGGGGAGCGGGAGTCGGTATGGAGACCCAGTACTTC. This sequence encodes CASRGAGVGMETQYF.